The clone carrying this T cell receptor (beta chain) is large by share. Its antigen is currently unknown. Multiplex touch-down PCR with TRB-A/B primers amplified rearranged V-D-J TRB sequences. MiXCR, run by TCRdb on the multiplex PCR reads, gives a single entry per CDR3 protein. The sample has more than 2,000 distinct CDR3 sequences, 28% seen once. This specimen comes from a study of T cell repertoires in aging, cancer and after chemotherapy. Study observations and caveats: Median generation probability rose over the chemotherapy interval in each cancer cohort, suggesting rebound thymic output.

CDR1 and CDR2 from the germline V gene are GTSNPN and SVGIG (reference sequence). CDR3 size: 17 residues. Unmatched junction bases numbered 11, after V lost 2 bases and J lost 4 bases. TCR beta rearrangements were amplified from peripheral blood genomic DNA. Sequencing was done on a sample of blood. This sequence originates from a human donor with a solid tumor. V gene TRBV30 combines with J gene TRBJ2-6; 7 nucleotides match TRBD2. CDR3 in amino acids: CAWSNGGYRGGANVLTF. CDR3 nucleotide sequence: TGTGCCTGGAGTAACGGGGGGTACAGAGGAGGGGCCAACGTCCTGACTTTC.